This T cell receptor beta chain was sequenced in a study of CD8 T cells in ankylosing spondylitis. Points from the study as a whole: Disease-associated clones were CD8+ and fairly uncommon in peripheral blood.

This clonotype was detected a few times. The antigen remains unidentified. V trimming: 7 bases; J trimming: 5 bases; junction bases outside the gene matches: 12. Looked up from germline, CDR1 is MNHEY and CDR2 is SMNVEV (reference sequence). The CDR3 totals 15 residues. Using its own MiXCR run on the 5' RACE reads, TCRdb lists one record per CDR3 protein. The table has hundreds of thousands of distinct CDR3 sequences, about 11% seen once; the top ten hold under 25%. Sequenced: blood, either unsorted or a sorted T cell fraction (not recorded which). J is TRBJ2-7 and V is TRBV27; 9 bases agree with TRBD1. The TCR comes from a male donor with ankylosing spondylitis or in good health (not recorded which). CDR3 in amino acids: CASTLRPGQGHEQYF. The CDR3 region has the DNA TGTGCCAGCACCCTACGCCCGGGACAGGGCCACGAGCAGTACTTC.